There are many counts of the clone carrying this TCR beta chain. These data belong to a study of spatial heterogeneity in lung cancer. The V and J ends lost 2 bases and 8 bases respectively, with 13 bases between them. Germline V gene sequence: CDR1 SGHTA, CDR2 FQGTGA. The CDR3 contains 14 residues. TCRdb ran MiXCR on the 5' RACE reads and lists one entry per CDR3 protein. The sample has tens of thousands of distinct CDR3 sequences; more than 4.5% are singletons. Specified time point: sample taken at primary tumor resection. The J gene is TRBJ2-1, the V gene TRBV7-3, with D tentatively TRBD2 (6 bases). The material sequenced was PBMCs, taken at surgery. This sequence was found in a female donor with early-stage non-small cell lung cancer. CDR3 sequence reads: CASSLAGGAHEQFF. DNA of the CDR3: TGTGCCAGCAGCTTAGCTGGCGGGGCCCATGAGCAGTTCTTC. The complete variable domain, with remaining parts taken from reference TRBV7-3 and TRBJ2-1, reads GAGVSQTPSNKVTEKGKYVELRCDPISGHTALYWYRQSLGQGPEFLIYFQGTGAADDSGLPNDRFFAVRPEGSVSTLKIQRTERGDSAVYLCASSLAGGAHEQFFGPGTRLTVL.